This TCR beta chain was recorded in a study of Graves' ophthalmopathy and Graves' hyperthyroidism. Whole-study results and caveats: The study's model predicted ophthalmopathy progression at roughly 64% sensitivity and about 72% specificity.

Per the germline V gene, CDR1 is DFQATT and CDR2 is SNEGSKA (reference sequence). The CDR3 length is 17 residues. V was shortened by 2 bases and J by 0 bases, with 19 bases between the two germline ends. Turning to this clonotype: The target antigen is unknown.

Diagnoses were established from clinical symptoms, serum thyroxine, TRAb, thyroid ultrasound and orbital computed tomography. RNA served as the template for amplifying TCR beta CDR3 regions. First-round RT-PCR relied on HTBI primers, and a second-round multiplex PCR came next. One entry per CDR3 protein, called by TCRdb with MiXCR from the multiplex PCR reads. This table has around 670,000 distinct CDR3 sequences, approximately 40% appearing once. The sequence was collected from an adult man with Graves' ophthalmopathy. The sequenced material came from peripheral blood. J is TRBJ1-1 and V is TRBV20-1; TRBD1 is a possible D gene (6 bases). The chain's CDR3 is CSARLGRTAGVNTEAFF. The CDR3 nucleotides read TGCAGTGCTAGATTAGGGAGGACAGCGGGGGTGAACACTGAAGCTTTCTTT.